This T cell receptor (beta chain) was sequenced during a study of shared clonotypes between healthy human individuals. General study results and limits: An expected dependence of interdonor clonotype sharing on sequencing depth was noted.

It was at deep level that the assay was run. For unsorted PBMC, 300 ng DNA per replicate equaled roughly 30,000 T cell genomes. Per the authors' pipeline: Filtering differed since immunoSEQ provided only junctions, with no quality scores. Only in-frame clones appear in the TCRdb table, and some are missing; sequencing was by immunoSEQ multiplex PCR. The DNA gave D and trimming, while V, J and clone size come from that table. Here the sample spans about half a million clones, 65% to 80% being singletons. This clone came up once. The target antigen is unknown. Sequencing was done on a sample of PBMCs. The TCR was taken from a woman in her thirties or forties in good health. Some clones in this sample may be carry-over from other donors' samples.

In DNA form, the CDR3 reads TGTGCCAGCGGCACTGATTCCGAAAAACTGTTTTTT. It is translated as CASGTDSEKLFF. The chain employs TRBV2 and TRBJ1-4, with D unclear. V shed 8 bases and J shed 8 bases, with 12 bases lying between them. The CDR3 runs to 12 residues. Looked up from germline, CDR1 is SNHLY and CDR2 is FYNNEI.